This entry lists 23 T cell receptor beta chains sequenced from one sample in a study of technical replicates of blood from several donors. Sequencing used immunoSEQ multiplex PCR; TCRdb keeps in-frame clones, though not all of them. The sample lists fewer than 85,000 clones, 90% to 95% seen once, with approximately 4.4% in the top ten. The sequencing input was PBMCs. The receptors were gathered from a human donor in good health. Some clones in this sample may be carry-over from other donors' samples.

The CDR3 bases are TGTGCCAGCTCTCTTTCCCCCGGGAATAATGAAAAACTGTTTTTT. Translation gives CASSLSPGNNEKLFF. The gene calls are TRBV18 and TRBJ1-4; D not certain. Trimming pared 6 bases from V and 4 bases from J, leaving 15 bases between. CDR1 and CDR2 (germline): KGHSH, LQKENI. The CDR3 length is 15 residues.

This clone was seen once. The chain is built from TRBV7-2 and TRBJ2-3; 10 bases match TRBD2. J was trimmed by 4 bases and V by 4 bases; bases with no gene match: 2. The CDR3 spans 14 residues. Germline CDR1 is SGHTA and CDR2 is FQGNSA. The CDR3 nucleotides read TGTGCCAGCAGCTCGACTAGCGGGCCAGATACGCAGTATTTT. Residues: CASSSTSGPDTQYF.

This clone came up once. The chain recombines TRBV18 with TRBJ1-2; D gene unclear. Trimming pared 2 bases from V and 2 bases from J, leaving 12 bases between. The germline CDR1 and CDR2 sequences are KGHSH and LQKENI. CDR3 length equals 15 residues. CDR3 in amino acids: CASSPDRTGNYGYTF. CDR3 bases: TGTGCCAGCTCACCAGATAGGACGGGGAACTATGGCTACACCTTC.

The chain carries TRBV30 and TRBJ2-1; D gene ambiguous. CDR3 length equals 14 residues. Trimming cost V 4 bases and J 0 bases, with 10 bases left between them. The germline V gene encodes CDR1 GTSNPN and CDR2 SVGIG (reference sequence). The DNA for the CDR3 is TGTGCCTGGACCTCCCTAAACTCCTACAATGAGCAGTTCTTC. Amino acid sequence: CAWTSLNSYNEQFF.

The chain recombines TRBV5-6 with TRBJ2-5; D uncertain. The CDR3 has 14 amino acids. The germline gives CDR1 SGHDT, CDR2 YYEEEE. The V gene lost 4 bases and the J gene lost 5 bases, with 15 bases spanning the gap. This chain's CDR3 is CASSGWARRETQYF. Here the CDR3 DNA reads TGTGCCAGCAGCGGGTGGGCGCGACGGGAGACCCAGTACTTC. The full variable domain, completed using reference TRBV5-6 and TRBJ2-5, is DAGVTQSPTHLIKTRGQQVTLRCSPKSGHDTVSWYQQALGQGPQFIFQYYEEEERQRGNFPDRFSGHQFPNYSSELNVNALLLGDSALYLCASSGWARRETQYFGPGTRLLVL.

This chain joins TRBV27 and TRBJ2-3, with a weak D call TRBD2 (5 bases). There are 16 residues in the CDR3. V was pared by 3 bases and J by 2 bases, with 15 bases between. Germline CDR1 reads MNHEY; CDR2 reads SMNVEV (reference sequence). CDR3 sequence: CASSLSTGFPTDTQYF. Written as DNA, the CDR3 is TGTGCCAGCAGTTTGTCCACGGGATTCCCCACAGATACGCAGTATTTT.

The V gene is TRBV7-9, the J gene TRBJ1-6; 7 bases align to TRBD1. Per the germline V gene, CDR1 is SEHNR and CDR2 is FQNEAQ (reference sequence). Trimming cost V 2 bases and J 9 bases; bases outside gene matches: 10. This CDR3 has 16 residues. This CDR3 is CASSLRTGLGVSPLHF. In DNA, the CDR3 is TGTGCCAGCAGCTTAAGGACAGGCCTAGGGGTTTCACCCCTCCACTTT.

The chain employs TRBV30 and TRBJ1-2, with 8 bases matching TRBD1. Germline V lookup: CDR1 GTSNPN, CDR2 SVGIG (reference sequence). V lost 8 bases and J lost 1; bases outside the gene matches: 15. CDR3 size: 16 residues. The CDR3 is CAGMLDRGRLNYGYTF. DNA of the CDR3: TGTGCCGGGATGCTCGACAGGGGCCGCCTTAACTATGGCTACACCTTC.

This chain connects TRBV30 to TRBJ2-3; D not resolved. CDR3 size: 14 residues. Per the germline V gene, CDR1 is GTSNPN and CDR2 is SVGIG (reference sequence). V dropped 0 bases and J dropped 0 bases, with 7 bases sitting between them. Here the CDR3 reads CAWSVRLSTDTQYF. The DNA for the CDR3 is TGTGCCTGGAGTGTGCGGCTAAGCACAGATACGCAGTATTTT. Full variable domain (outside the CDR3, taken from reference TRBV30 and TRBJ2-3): SQTIHQWPATLVQPVGSPLSLECTVEGTSNPNLYWYRQAAGRGLQLLFYSVGIGQISSEVPQNLSASRPQDRQFILSSKKLLLSDSGFYLCAWSVRLSTDTQYFGPGTRLTVL.

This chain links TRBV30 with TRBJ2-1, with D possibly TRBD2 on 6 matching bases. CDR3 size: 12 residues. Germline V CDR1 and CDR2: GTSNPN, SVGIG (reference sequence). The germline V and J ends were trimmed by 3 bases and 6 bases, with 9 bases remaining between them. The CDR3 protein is CAWSGTPNEQFF. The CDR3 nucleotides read TGTGCCTGGAGCGGGACTCCCAATGAGCAGTTCTTC.

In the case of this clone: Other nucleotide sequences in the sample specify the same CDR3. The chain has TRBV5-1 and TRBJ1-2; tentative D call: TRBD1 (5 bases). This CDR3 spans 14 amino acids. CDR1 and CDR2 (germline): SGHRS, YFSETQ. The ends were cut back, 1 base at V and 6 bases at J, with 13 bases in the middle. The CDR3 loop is CASSLFGGEDGYTF. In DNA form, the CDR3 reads TGCGCCAGCAGCTTGTTCGGAGGGGAAGATGGCTACACCTTC.

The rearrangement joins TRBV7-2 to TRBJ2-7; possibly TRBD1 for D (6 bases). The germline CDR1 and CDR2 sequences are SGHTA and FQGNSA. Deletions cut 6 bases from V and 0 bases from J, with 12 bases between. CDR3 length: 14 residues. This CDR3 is CASSQGGSSYEQYF. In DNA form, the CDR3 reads TGTGCCAGCAGTCAAGGGGGTTCCTCCTACGAGCAGTACTTC.

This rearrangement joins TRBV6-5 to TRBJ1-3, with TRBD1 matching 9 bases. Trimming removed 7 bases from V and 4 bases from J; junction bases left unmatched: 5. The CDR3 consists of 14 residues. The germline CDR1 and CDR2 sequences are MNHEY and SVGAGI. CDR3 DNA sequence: TGTGCCAGCACAAAGGACAGGGGAGGAAACACCATATATTTT. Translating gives CASTKDRGGNTIYF.

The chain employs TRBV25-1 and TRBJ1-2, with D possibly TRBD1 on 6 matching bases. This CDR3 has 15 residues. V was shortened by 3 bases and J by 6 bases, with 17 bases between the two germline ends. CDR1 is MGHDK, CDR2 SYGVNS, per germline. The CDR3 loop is CASSEWTVGWDGYTF. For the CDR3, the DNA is TGTGCCAGCAGTGAGTGGACAGTGGGGTGGGATGGCTACACCTTC.

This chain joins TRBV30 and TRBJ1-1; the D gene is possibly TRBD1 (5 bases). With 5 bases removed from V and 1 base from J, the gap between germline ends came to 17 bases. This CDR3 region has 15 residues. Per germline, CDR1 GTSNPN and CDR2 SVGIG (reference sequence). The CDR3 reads CAWGVGTVPNTEAFF. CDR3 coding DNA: TGTGCCTGGGGGGTCGGGACTGTCCCGAACACTGAAGCTTTCTTT.

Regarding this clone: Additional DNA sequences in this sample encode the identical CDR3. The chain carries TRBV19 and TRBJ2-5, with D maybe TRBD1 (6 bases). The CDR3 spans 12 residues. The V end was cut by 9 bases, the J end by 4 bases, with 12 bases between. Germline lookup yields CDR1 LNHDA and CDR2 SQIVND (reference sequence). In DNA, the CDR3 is TGTGCCAGCAGACAGGCGGGAGAGACCCAGTACTTC. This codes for CASRQAGETQYF.

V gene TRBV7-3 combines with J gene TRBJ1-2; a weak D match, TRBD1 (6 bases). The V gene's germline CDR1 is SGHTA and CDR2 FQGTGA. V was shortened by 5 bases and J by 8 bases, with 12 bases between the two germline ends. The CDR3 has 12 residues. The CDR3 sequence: CASSQGGRGYTF. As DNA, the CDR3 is TGTGCCAGCAGCCAAGGGGGAAGAGGCTACACCTTC.

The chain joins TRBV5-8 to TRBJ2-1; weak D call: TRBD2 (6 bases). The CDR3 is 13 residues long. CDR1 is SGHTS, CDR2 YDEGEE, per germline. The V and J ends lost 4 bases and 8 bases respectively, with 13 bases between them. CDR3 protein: CASSLTRRDEQFF. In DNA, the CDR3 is TGTGCCAGCAGCCTAACACGGAGGGATGAGCAGTTCTTC.

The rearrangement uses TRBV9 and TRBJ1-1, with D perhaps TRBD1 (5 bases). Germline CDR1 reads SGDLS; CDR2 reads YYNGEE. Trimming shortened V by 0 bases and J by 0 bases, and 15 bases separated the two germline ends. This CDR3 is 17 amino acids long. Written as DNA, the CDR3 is TGTGCCAGCAGCGTAGATGGGGCCTCGCTCGTGAACACTGAAGCTTTCTTT. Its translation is CASSVDGASLVNTEAFF.

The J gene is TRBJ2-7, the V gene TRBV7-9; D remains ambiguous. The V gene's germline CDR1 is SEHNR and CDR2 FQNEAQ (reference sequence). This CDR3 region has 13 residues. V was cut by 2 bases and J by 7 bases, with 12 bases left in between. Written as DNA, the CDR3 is TGTGCCAGCAGCTTAAGAGTCCAACGGGAGCAGTACTTC. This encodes CASSLRVQREQYF. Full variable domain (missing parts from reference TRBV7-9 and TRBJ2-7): DTGVSQNPRHKITKRGQNVTFRCDPISEHNRLYWYRQTLGQGPEFLTYFQNEAQLEKSRLLSDRFSAERPKGSFSTLEIQRTEQGDSAMYLCASSLRVQREQYFGPGTRLTVT.

CDR3 protein: CASGFEGAGDTQYF. The CDR3 DNA is TGTGCTAGTGGTTTCGAGGGAGCGGGGGATACGCAGTATTTT. This rearrangement joins TRBV12-5 to TRBJ2-3; 7 positions match TRBD2. The junction had 6 bases not matched to a gene; V was cut back by 3 bases and J by 6 bases. CDR3 length: 14 residues. CDR1 LGHNT and CDR2 FRNRAP come from the germline V gene.

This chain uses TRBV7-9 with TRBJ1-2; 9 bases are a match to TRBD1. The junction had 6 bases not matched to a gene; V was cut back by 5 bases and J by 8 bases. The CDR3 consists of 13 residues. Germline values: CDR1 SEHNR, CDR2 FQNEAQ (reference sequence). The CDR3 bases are TGTGCCAGCAGCCTTACAGGGGGCAGGGGCTACACCTTC. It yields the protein CASSLTGGRGYTF.

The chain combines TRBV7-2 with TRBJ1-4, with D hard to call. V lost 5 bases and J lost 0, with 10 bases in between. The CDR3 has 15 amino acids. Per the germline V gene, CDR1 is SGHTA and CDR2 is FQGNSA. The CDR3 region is CASSLRHATNEKLFF. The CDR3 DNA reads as TGTGCCAGCAGCCTCCGACACGCAACTAATGAAAAACTGTTTTTT.